This T cell receptor (beta chain) derives from a study of identical twins. MiXCR, run by TCRdb on the 5' RACE reads, gives a single entry per CDR3 protein. Of about 530,000 distinct CDR3 sequences listed, about 20% are singletons. This clonotype was seen a few times. The same data also went into a second study, on yellow fever vaccine responses in identical twins.

The specimen sequenced was CD4+ T cells sorted from blood. The TCR comes from a woman aged 18-29 years in good health.

As DNA, the CDR3 is TGCGCCAGCAGCTTGGTTTCAAGAGATACGCAGTATTTT. Protein product: CASSLVSRDTQYF. The genes are TRBV5-1 and TRBJ2-3, with unresolved D. The V end was cut by 0 bases, the J end by 5 bases, with 7 bases between. The CDR3 runs 13 residues. The V gene's germline CDR1 is SGHRS and CDR2 YFSETQ. Full variable domain (missing parts from reference TRBV5-1 and TRBJ2-3): KAGVTQTPRYLIKTRGQQVTLSCSPISGHRSVSWYQQTPGQGLQFLFEYFSETQRNKGNFPGRFSGRQFSNSRSEMNVSTLELGDSALYLCASSLVSRDTQYFGPGTRLTVL.